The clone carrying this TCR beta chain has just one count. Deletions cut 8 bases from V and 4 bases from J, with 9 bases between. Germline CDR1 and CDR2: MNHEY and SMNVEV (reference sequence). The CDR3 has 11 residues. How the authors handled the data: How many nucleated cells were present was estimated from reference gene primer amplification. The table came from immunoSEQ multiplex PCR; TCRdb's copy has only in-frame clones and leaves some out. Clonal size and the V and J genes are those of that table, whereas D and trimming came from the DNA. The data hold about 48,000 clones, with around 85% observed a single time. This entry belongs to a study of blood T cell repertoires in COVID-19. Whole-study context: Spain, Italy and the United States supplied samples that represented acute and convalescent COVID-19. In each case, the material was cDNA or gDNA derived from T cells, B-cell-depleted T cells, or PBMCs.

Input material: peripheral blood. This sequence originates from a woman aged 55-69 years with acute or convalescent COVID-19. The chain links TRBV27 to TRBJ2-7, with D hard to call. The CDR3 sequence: CASSQFYEQYF. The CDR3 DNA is TGTGCCAGCTCCCAATTTTACGAGCAGTACTTC.